These 2 T cell receptor beta chains share one sample of origin, sequenced in a study of blood T cell repertoires in COVID-19. Sequencing was performed with immunoSEQ multiplex PCR; in TCRdb, only in-frame clones are kept and a portion is missing. Here the sample spans around 55,000 clones, around nine tenths being singletons. The specimen sequenced was peripheral blood. The receptors shown here come from a man aged 35 to 55 with acute or convalescent COVID-19.

Concerning this clone itself: An end of the junction differs from the germline gene, which may be a read error. V gene TRBV4-3 combines with J gene TRBJ2-3; 10 nucleotides agree with TRBD2. Germline loops: CDR1 LGHNA, CDR2 YSLEER. This CDR3 contains 14 residues. The CDR3 region has the DNA TGCGCCAGCAGCCCAGATCCTAGCGGGGGCCAAAGGAATTTT. It encodes CASSPDPSGGQRNF.

The chain links TRBV7-8 to TRBJ1-2, with D perhaps TRBD1 (6 bases). V was trimmed by 5 bases and J by 8 bases, leaving 21 bases between them. Germline V gene lookup returns CDR1 SGHVS and CDR2 FQNEAQ. The CDR3 spans 15 residues. The CDR3 protein is CASSPGGTGQGGYTF. In nucleotides, the CDR3 is TGTGCCAGCAGCCCGGGGGGGACGGGACAAGGAGGCTACACCTTC.